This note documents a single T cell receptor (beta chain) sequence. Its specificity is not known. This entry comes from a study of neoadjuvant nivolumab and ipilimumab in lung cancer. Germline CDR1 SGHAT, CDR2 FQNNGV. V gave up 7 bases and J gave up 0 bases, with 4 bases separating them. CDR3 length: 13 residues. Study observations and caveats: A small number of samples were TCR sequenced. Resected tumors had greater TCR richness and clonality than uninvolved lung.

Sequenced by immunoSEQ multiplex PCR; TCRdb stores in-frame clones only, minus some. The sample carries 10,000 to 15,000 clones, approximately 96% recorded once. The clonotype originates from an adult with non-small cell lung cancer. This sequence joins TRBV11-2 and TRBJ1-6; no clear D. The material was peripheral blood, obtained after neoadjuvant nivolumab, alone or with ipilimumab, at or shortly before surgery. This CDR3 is CASTYSYNSPLHF. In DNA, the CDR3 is TGTGCCAGCACATACTCCTATAATTCACCCCTCCACTTT.